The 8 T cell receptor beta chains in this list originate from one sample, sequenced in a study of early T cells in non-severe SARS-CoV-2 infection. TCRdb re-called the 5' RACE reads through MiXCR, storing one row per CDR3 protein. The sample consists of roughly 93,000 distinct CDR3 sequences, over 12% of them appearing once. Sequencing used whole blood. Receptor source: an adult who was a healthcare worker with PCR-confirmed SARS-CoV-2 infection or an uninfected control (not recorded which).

In DNA, the CDR3 is TGTGCCAGCAGCGTAGTAATCTTGGGCTCCTACGAGCAGTACGTC. Amino acid sequence: CASSVVILGSYEQYV. This sequence joins TRBV9 and TRBJ2-7; D uncertain. Deletions cut 0 bases from V and 0 bases from J, with 10 bases between. The CDR3 consists of 15 residues. Germline V gene data show CDR1 as SGDLS and CDR2 as YYNGEE.

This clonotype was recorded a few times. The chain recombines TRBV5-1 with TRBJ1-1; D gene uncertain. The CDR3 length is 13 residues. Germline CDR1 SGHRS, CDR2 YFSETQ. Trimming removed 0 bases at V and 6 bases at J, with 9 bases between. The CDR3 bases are TGCGCCAGCAGCTTGGGGGAGCCGTCTGAAGCTTTCTTT. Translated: CASSLGEPSEAFF.

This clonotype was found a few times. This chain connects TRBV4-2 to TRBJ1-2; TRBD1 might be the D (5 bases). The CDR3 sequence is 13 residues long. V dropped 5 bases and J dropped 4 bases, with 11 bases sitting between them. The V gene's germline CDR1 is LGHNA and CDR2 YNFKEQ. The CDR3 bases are TGTGCCAGCAGCGCGTCCGGGGGCTATGGCTACACCTTC. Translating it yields CASSASGGYGYTF.

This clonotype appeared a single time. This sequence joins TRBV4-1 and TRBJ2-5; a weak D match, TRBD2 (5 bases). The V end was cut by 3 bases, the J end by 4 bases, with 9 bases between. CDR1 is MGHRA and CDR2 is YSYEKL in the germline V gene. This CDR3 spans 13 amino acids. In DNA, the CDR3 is TGCGCCAGCAGCCAGGGAGTTATAGAGACCCAGTACTTC. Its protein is CASSQGVIETQYF.

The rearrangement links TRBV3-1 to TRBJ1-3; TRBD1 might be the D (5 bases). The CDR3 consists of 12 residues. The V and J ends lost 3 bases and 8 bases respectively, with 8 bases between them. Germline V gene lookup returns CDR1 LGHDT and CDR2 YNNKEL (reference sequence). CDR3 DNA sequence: TGTGCCAGCAGCCAGCTGGGGGACACCATATATTTT. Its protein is CASSQLGDTIYF. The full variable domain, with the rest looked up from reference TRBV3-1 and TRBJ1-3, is DTAVSQTPKYLVTQMGNDKSIKCEQNLGHDTMYWYKQDSKKFLKIMFSYNNKELIINETVPNRFSPKSPDKAHLNLHINSLELGDSAVYFCASSQLGDTIYFGEGSWLTVV.

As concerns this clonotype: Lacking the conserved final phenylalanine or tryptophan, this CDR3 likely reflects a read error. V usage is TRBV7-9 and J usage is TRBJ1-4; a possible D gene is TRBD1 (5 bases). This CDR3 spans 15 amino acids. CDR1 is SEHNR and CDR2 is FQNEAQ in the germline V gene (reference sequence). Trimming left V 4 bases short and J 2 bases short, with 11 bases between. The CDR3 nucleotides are TGTGCCAGCAGCTCTTACAGGACGACTAATGAAAAACTGTTTCTT. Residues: CASSSYRTTNEKLFL.

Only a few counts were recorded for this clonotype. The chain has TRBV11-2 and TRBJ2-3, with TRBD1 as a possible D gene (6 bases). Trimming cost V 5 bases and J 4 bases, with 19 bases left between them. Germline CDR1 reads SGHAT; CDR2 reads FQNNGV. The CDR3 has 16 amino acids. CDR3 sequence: CASSTTIGAGADTQYF. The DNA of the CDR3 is TGTGCCAGCAGCACGACTATCGGGGCAGGGGCAGATACGCAGTATTTT.

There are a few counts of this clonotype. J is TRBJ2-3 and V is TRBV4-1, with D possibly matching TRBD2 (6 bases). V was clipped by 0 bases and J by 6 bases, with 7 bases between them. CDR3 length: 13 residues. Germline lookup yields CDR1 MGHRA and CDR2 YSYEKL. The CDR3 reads CASSQDRGDTQYF. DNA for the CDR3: TGCGCCAGCAGCCAAGATCGGGGGGATACGCAGTATTTT.